This TCR beta chain is from a study of cytomegalovirus exposure and HLA in healthy donors. The PCR employed 60 Vbeta primers together with 13 Jbeta primers. The assay was immunoSEQ multiplex PCR, and TCRdb's table has in-frame clones only and misses some. The repertoire holds 100,000 or so clones, with approximately 70% as singletons. Trimming stripped 6 bases from V and 6 bases from J, with 13 bases between. The CDR3 contains 13 residues. The germline V gene encodes CDR1 SGHTA and CDR2 FQGNSA. The rearrangement links TRBV7-2 to TRBJ2-3, with D tentatively TRBD2 (6 bases). This TCR derives from a man younger than 45 in good health and CMV-seronegative. Specimen: PBMCs. This CDR3 is CASRLASADTQYF. CDR3 coding DNA: TGTGCCAGCAGACTAGCTAGCGCTGATACGCAGTATTTT.